The rows below give T cell receptor beta chains drawn from one sample of a study of Ad26.COV2.S vaccination and SARS-CoV-2 variants. Sequenced by immunoSEQ multiplex PCR; TCRdb stores in-frame clones only, minus some. The data contain 380,000 or so clones, roughly 85% of them seen just once; the ten biggest clones take up just under 7.5%. The source material was peripheral blood, sampled in a trial of Ad26.COV2.S vaccine versus placebo. These receptor sequences come from a person aged 18-60 years who received the Ad26.COV2.S COVID-19 vaccine or a placebo. Each CDR3 is given with its conserved first and last residue. The order of the fields is J gene, D gene, clone size, V gene, CDR3 protein, CDR3 DNA. A D gene is named only where the DNA matches it firmly. Only part of the rows carry a size: once, few, many, or a class if the clone is expanded.

J gene: TRBJ1-4
D gene: TRBD1
clone size: -
V gene: TRBV2
CDR3 protein: CASRETGATNEKLFF
CDR3 DNA: TGTGCCAGCAGAGAGACAGGGGCCACTAATGAAAAACTGTTTTTT

J gene: TRBJ1-5
D gene: -
clone size: few
V gene: TRBV18
CDR3 protein: CASSPRGAKPQHF
CDR3 DNA: TGTGCCAGCTCCCCGAGGGGGGCCAAGCCCCAGCATTTT

J gene: TRBJ1-1
D gene: TRBD1
clone size: -
V gene: TRBV7-2
CDR3 protein: CASSLLPGQGFGSTEAFF
CDR3 DNA: TGTGCCAGCAGCTTATTACCGGGACAGGGTTTCGGTAGCACTGAAGCTTTCTTT

J gene: TRBJ2-1
D gene: TRBD2
clone size: -
V gene: TRBV27
CDR3 protein: CASSPSGLYNEQFF
CDR3 DNA: TGTGCCAGCAGTCCTAGCGGCCTCTACAATGAGCAGTTCTTC

J gene: TRBJ2-1
D gene: -
clone size: -
V gene: TRBV12-3/TRBV12-4
CDR3 protein: CASSFLNNEQFF
CDR3 DNA: TGTGCCAGCAGTTTTCTTAACAATGAGCAGTTCTTC

J gene: TRBJ1-1
D gene: -
clone size: -
V gene: TRBV15
CDR3 protein: CATSSQGGGGTEAFF
CDR3 DNA: TGTGCCACCAGCAGCCAAGGGGGAGGAGGCACTGAAGCTTTCTTT

J gene: TRBJ1-2
D gene: TRBD1
clone size: once
V gene: TRBV9
CDR3 protein: CASSVGTGVVYGYTF
CDR3 DNA: TGTGCCAGCAGCGTGGGGACAGGGGTCGTATATGGCTACACCTTC

J gene: TRBJ1-2
D gene: -
clone size: -
V gene: TRBV19
CDR3 protein: CASSMGGHRVGYTF
CDR3 DNA: TGTGCCAGTAGTATGGGGGGTCATCGGGTTGGCTACACCTTC

J gene: TRBJ1-2
D gene: -
clone size: -
V gene: TRBV5-1
CDR3 protein: CASSLAPDSPRRGYTF
CDR3 DNA: TGCGCCAGCAGCTTGGCACCCGACAGTCCCCGGAGGGGCTACACCTTC

J gene: TRBJ2-3
D gene: TRBD2
clone size: -
V gene: TRBV5-1
CDR3 protein: CASSLVAAGENRYF
CDR3 DNA: TGCGCCAGCAGCTTGGTAGCTGCGGGAGAAAATCGGTATTTT

J gene: TRBJ2-4
D gene: -
clone size: -
V gene: TRBV27
CDR3 protein: CASGPQGGNIQYF
CDR3 DNA: TGTGCCAGCGGACCCCAGGGAGGTAACATTCAGTACTTC

J gene: TRBJ2-2
D gene: -
clone size: few
V gene: TRBV27
CDR3 protein: CASSLAFGVTGELFF
CDR3 DNA: TGTGCCAGCAGTTTGGCGTTTGGGGTGACCGGGGAGCTGTTTTTT

J gene: TRBJ2-6
D gene: -
clone size: -
V gene: TRBV13
CDR3 protein: CASSMSIAGANVLTF
CDR3 DNA: TGTGCCAGCAGCATGAGCATTGCTGGGGCCAACGTCCTGACTTTC

J gene: TRBJ2-5
D gene: TRBD1
clone size: -
V gene: TRBV7-2
CDR3 protein: CASSRDRGWETQYF
CDR3 DNA: TGTGCCAGCAGCCGTGACAGGGGGTGGGAGACCCAGTACTTC

J gene: TRBJ1-1
D gene: -
clone size: -
V gene: TRBV6-1
CDR3 protein: CASSEGRPYEAFF
CDR3 DNA: TGTGCCAGCAGTGAAGGACGGCCCTATGAAGCTTTCTTT

J gene: TRBJ1-1
D gene: -
clone size: -
V gene: TRBV7-2
CDR3 protein: CASSQQVPTEAFF
CDR3 DNA: TGTGCCAGCAGCCAACAAGTTCCCACTGAAGCTTTCTTT

J gene: TRBJ2-1
D gene: -
clone size: once
V gene: TRBV15
CDR3 protein: CATSRPTSATNEQFF
CDR3 DNA: TGTGCCACCAGCAGACCTACATCGGCCACAAATGAGCAGTTCTTC

J gene: TRBJ1-2
D gene: -
clone size: -
V gene: TRBV14
CDR3 protein: CASSPQRAKGYTF
CDR3 DNA: TGTGCCAGCAGCCCTCAGCGGGCGAAAGGCTACACCTTC

J gene: TRBJ1-1
D gene: TRBD1
clone size: once
V gene: TRBV29-1
CDR3 protein: CSVYRTGLRNTEAFF
CDR3 DNA: TGCAGCGTGTACCGGACAGGGCTGCGGAACACTGAAGCTTTCTTT

J gene: TRBJ1-1
D gene: -
clone size: -
V gene: TRBV10-2
CDR3 protein: CASSLANTEAFF
CDR3 DNA: TGCGCCAGCTCTCTAGCGAACACTGAAGCTTTCTTT

J gene: TRBJ1-2
D gene: TRBD1
clone size: -
V gene: TRBV7-8
CDR3 protein: CASSFRTGTGYTF
CDR3 DNA: TGTGCCAGCAGCTTTCGGACAGGGACTGGCTACACCTTC

J gene: TRBJ2-7
D gene: -
clone size: -
V gene: TRBV6-5
CDR3 protein: CASSYPLEEQYF
CDR3 DNA: TGTGCCAGCAGTTACCCCCTGGAGGAGCAGTACTTC

J gene: TRBJ1-1
D gene: -
clone size: -
V gene: TRBV5-5
CDR3 protein: CASSWGSRTEAFF
CDR3 DNA: TGTGCCAGCAGCTGGGGGAGTCGGACTGAAGCTTTCTTT

J gene: TRBJ1-5
D gene: TRBD1
clone size: -
V gene: TRBV7-2
CDR3 protein: CASSLLAGTVNQPQHF
CDR3 DNA: TGTGCCAGCAGCTTATTAGCCGGGACAGTAAATCAGCCCCAGCATTTT

J gene: TRBJ1-1
D gene: -
clone size: -
V gene: TRBV2
CDR3 protein: CASSVGRNEAFF
CDR3 DNA: TGTGCCAGCAGTGTGGGAAGGAATGAAGCTTTCTTT

J gene: TRBJ1-2
D gene: -
clone size: -
V gene: TRBV19
CDR3 protein: CASSPRRGGYTF
CDR3 DNA: TGTGCCAGTAGTCCCAGGCGAGGTGGCTACACCTTC

J gene: TRBJ1-1
D gene: -
clone size: -
V gene: TRBV18
CDR3 protein: CASSPPSSPGRMNTEAFF
CDR3 DNA: TGTGCCAGCTCACCACCGAGTTCCCCGGGACGGATGAACACTGAAGCTTTCTTT

J gene: TRBJ2-5
D gene: -
clone size: -
V gene: TRBV7-3
CDR3 protein: CAGLRGLGETQYF
CDR3 DNA: TGTGCCGGCTTGAGGGGGTTAGGCGAGACCCAGTACTTC

J gene: TRBJ1-2
D gene: TRBD1
clone size: -
V gene: TRBV27
CDR3 protein: CASSLGPNDRVNYGYTF
CDR3 DNA: TGTGCCAGCAGTTTGGGGCCAAACGACAGGGTGAACTATGGCTACACCTTC

J gene: TRBJ1-6
D gene: -
clone size: -
V gene: TRBV27
CDR3 protein: CASSFWDGRNSPLHF
CDR3 DNA: TGTGCCAGCAGTTTCTGGGACGGTCGGAATTCACCCCTCCACTTT

J gene: TRBJ1-6
D gene: -
clone size: -
V gene: TRBV14
CDR3 protein: CASTSFYNSPLHF
CDR3 DNA: TGTGCCAGCACAAGCTTTTATAATTCACCCCTCCACTTT

J gene: TRBJ2-2
D gene: -
clone size: once
V gene: TRBV2
CDR3 protein: CASSPEGTGELFF
CDR3 DNA: TGTGCCAGCAGCCCGGAGGGAACCGGGGAGCTGTTTTTT

J gene: TRBJ2-3
D gene: -
clone size: -
V gene: TRBV9
CDR3 protein: CASSSRLSTDTQYF
CDR3 DNA: TGTGCCAGCAGCTCCCGACTCAGCACAGATACGCAGTATTTT

J gene: TRBJ1-2
D gene: -
clone size: -
V gene: TRBV3-1/TRBV3-2
CDR3 protein: CASTNQGHGYTF
CDR3 DNA: TGTGCCAGCACGAATCAGGGGCACGGCTACACCTTC

J gene: TRBJ1-2
D gene: -
clone size: -
V gene: TRBV7-3
CDR3 protein: CASSSGRENYGYTF
CDR3 DNA: TGTGCCAGCAGCTCCGGACGGGAGAACTATGGCTACACCTTC

J gene: TRBJ1-4
D gene: -
clone size: -
V gene: TRBV21-1
CDR3 protein: CASSKVRGTNEKLFF
CDR3 DNA: TGTGCCAGCAGCAAAGTCCGGGGAACTAATGAAAAACTGTTTTTT

J gene: TRBJ2-6
D gene: -
clone size: -
V gene: TRBV29-1
CDR3 protein: CSVAASGANVLTF
CDR3 DNA: TGCAGCGTTGCGGCTTCTGGGGCCAACGTCCTGACTTTC

J gene: TRBJ2-7
D gene: -
clone size: few
V gene: TRBV11-2
CDR3 protein: CASSLVGVEQYF
CDR3 DNA: TGTGCCAGCAGCTTGGTAGGCGTGGAGCAGTACTTC

J gene: TRBJ1-2
D gene: TRBD1
clone size: -
V gene: TRBV12-3/TRBV12-4
CDR3 protein: CASRTTGGYGYTF
CDR3 DNA: TGTGCCAGCAGAACTACAGGGGGCTACGGCTACACCTTC

J gene: TRBJ2-3
D gene: -
clone size: once
V gene: TRBV7-9
CDR3 protein: CASSPGDSTDTQYF
CDR3 DNA: TGTGCCAGCAGCCCAGGGGATAGCACAGATACGCAGTATTTT

J gene: TRBJ2-1
D gene: -
clone size: once
V gene: TRBV4-1
CDR3 protein: CASSQAFDNEQFF
CDR3 DNA: TGCGCCAGCAGCCAAGCCTTTGACAATGAGCAGTTCTTC

J gene: TRBJ2-7
D gene: TRBD2
clone size: many
V gene: TRBV5-1
CDR3 protein: CASSFLAGVDEQYF
CDR3 DNA: TGCGCCAGCAGTTTCTTAGCGGGAGTTGACGAGCAGTACTTC

J gene: TRBJ1-2
D gene: -
clone size: -
V gene: TRBV5-6
CDR3 protein: CASSLVALSRGYTF
CDR3 DNA: TGTGCCAGCAGCTTGGTGGCTCTCTCTCGGGGCTACACCTTC

J gene: TRBJ1-2
D gene: -
clone size: -
V gene: TRBV5-4
CDR3 protein: CASSLVSGEGYGYTF
CDR3 DNA: TGTGCCAGCAGCTTGGTATCAGGGGAGGGCTATGGCTACACCTTC

J gene: TRBJ1-2
D gene: TRBD1
clone size: -
V gene: TRBV30
CDR3 protein: CAWSQGATYGYTF
CDR3 DNA: TGTGCCTGGAGTCAGGGGGCTACCTATGGCTACACCTTC

J gene: TRBJ1-3
D gene: -
clone size: -
V gene: TRBV18
CDR3 protein: CASSAYSSGNTIYF
CDR3 DNA: TGTGCCAGCTCAGCATACAGCTCTGGAAACACCATATATTTT

J gene: TRBJ2-1
D gene: -
clone size: -
V gene: TRBV19
CDR3 protein: CASSPRTAGYNEQFF
CDR3 DNA: TGTGCCAGTAGTCCGAGGACAGCAGGTTACAATGAGCAGTTCTTC

J gene: TRBJ1-5
D gene: TRBD1
clone size: -
V gene: TRBV19
CDR3 protein: CASSMWTGDQPQHF
CDR3 DNA: TGTGCCAGTAGTATGTGGACAGGGGATCAGCCCCAGCATTTT

J gene: TRBJ1-2
D gene: -
clone size: -
V gene: TRBV21-1
CDR3 protein: CASSNGNYGYTF
CDR3 DNA: TGTGCCAGCAGCAATGGGAATTATGGCTACACCTTC

J gene: TRBJ2-5
D gene: TRBD1
clone size: -
V gene: TRBV5-1
CDR3 protein: CASSFLDRGRPQYF
CDR3 DNA: TGCGCCAGCAGCTTCCTGGACAGGGGGAGGCCCCAGTACTTC

J gene: TRBJ2-7
D gene: -
clone size: -
V gene: TRBV7-9
CDR3 protein: CASSWTGRGSYEQYF
CDR3 DNA: TGTGCCAGCAGCTGGACAGGGAGGGGGTCCTACGAGCAGTACTTC

J gene: TRBJ2-1
D gene: -
clone size: -
V gene: TRBV11-2
CDR3 protein: CASSFGGQGYEQFF
CDR3 DNA: TGTGCCAGCAGCTTCGGGGGGCAGGGTTATGAGCAGTTCTTC

J gene: TRBJ2-1
D gene: -
clone size: -
V gene: TRBV4-3
CDR3 protein: CASSQGLGAGNEQFF
CDR3 DNA: TGCGCCAGCAGCCAAGGGCTGGGGGCGGGGAATGAGCAGTTCTTC

J gene: TRBJ1-1
D gene: -
clone size: -
V gene: TRBV6-5
CDR3 protein: CASSYGAGHTEAFF
CDR3 DNA: TGTGCCAGCAGTTACGGGGCAGGGCACACTGAAGCTTTCTTT

J gene: TRBJ1-6
D gene: TRBD1
clone size: -
V gene: TRBV19
CDR3 protein: CASRREQGANSPLHF
CDR3 DNA: TGTGCCAGTAGACGCGAACAGGGGGCTAATTCACCCCTCCACTTT

J gene: TRBJ1-5
D gene: -
clone size: -
V gene: TRBV7-6
CDR3 protein: CASSPGHNSNQPQHF
CDR3 DNA: TGTGCCAGCAGCCCGGGACACAATAGCAATCAGCCCCAGCATTTT

J gene: TRBJ2-7
D gene: -
clone size: -
V gene: TRBV7-9
CDR3 protein: CASSGKRVLSYEQYF
CDR3 DNA: TGTGCCAGCAGTGGGAAGCGGGTTCTCTCCTACGAGCAGTACTTC

J gene: TRBJ2-3
D gene: -
clone size: -
V gene: TRBV9
CDR3 protein: CASSVAGDSDTQYF
CDR3 DNA: TGTGCCAGCAGCGTAGCTGGCGATTCGGATACGCAGTATTTT

J gene: TRBJ1-2
D gene: -
clone size: -
V gene: TRBV2
CDR3 protein: CASESGSTLYGYTF
CDR3 DNA: TGTGCCAGTGAATCCGGGTCAACCCTCTATGGCTACACCTTC